In this sample, the clone carrying this T cell receptor (beta chain) is medium-sized. Its target is not known. The CDR3 contains 14 residues. V lost 0 bases to trimming and J lost 5 bases, with 10 bases between them. Looked up from germline, CDR1 is LGHNA and CDR2 is YNFKEQ. Treatment reported: oral pan-JAK inhibitor, 5-10 mg twice daily. Peripheral blood samples and lesional scalp punch biopsies were obtained from alopecia areata patients. Extracted from the samples, RNA was reverse transcribed into cDNA to serve as the sequencing template. Some clones are missing from TCRdb's copy, which holds only in-frame ones; the method was immunoSEQ multiplex PCR. The table has 180,000 or so clones, approximately 51% seen once; the top ten hold roughly a tenth. The sample is drawn from a study of CD8+ T cells in alopecia areata. Overall study findings and caveats: Many expanded lesional clones persisted during tofacitinib (in both scalp and blood). Whereas mice showed it more clearly, TCR sharing across patients was murkier, possibly because of HLA.

The sequence was collected from a human donor with alopecia areata. The genes are TRBV4-2 and TRBJ1-1; the D gene is possibly TRBD1 (6 bases). This specimen was CD8+ T cells sorted from blood, taken at week 52, from a patient treated with tofacitinib. The CDR3 region has the DNA TGTGCCAGCAGCCAAGAGGGGGCATTAACTGAAGCTTTCTTT. Translating gives CASSQEGALTEAFF.